This T cell receptor (beta chain) was sequenced during a study of shared clonotypes between healthy human individuals. General observations from the study: Clonotype sharing among donors was thought likely to change with sequencing depth. Naive CD4 clonotypes were shared across a handful of donors at roughly 4.6%. Rarefaction curves obtained for sorted subsets showed sequencing incomplete despite large depth.

Some clones are missing from TCRdb's copy, which holds only in-frame ones; the method was immunoSEQ multiplex PCR. The table lists around 1,000,000 clones, about 72% of them singletons. Notes on this clone: Its antigen remains unknown.

CDR1 and CDR2 (germline): LGHNA, YSLEER. This CDR3 has 14 residues. Trimming took 4 bases from V and 2 from J, leaving 11 bases between them. The source of this sequence is a man between 18 and 35 years old in good health. Some clones in this sample may be carry-over from other donors' samples. The chain links TRBV4-3 to TRBJ1-2; no clear D gene. Sequences were obtained from memory CD4+ T cells from PBMCs. Sample subset: CD45RA-negative fraction. CDR3 sequence (DNA): TGCGCCAGCAGCCCGTACGTTGGAAACTATGGCTACACCTTC. This translates into CASSPYVGNYGYTF.